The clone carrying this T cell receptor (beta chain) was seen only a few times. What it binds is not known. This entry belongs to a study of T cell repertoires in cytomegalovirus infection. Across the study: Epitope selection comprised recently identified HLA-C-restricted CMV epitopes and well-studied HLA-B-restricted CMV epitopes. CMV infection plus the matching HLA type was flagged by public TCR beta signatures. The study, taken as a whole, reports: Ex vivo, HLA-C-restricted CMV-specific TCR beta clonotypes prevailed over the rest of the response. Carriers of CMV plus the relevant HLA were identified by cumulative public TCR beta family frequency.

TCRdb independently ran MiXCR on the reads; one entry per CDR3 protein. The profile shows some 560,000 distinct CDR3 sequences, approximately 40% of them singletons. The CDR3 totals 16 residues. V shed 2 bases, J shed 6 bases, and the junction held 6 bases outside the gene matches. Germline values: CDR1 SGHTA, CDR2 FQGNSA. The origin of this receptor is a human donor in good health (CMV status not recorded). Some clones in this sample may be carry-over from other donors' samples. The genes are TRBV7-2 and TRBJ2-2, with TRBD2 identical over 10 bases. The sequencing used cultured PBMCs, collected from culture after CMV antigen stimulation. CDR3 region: CASSLLGLATPGELFF. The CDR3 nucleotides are TGTGCCAGCAGCTTATTGGGACTAGCGACTCCCGGGGAGCTGTTTTTT.